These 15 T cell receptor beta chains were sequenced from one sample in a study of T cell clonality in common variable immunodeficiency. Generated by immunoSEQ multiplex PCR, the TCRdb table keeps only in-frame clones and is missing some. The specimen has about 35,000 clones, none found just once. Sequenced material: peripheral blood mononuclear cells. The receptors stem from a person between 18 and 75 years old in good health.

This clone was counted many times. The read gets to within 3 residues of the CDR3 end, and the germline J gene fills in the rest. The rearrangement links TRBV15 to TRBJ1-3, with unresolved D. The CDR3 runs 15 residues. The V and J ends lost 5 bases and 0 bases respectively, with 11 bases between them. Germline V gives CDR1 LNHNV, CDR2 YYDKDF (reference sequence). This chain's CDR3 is CATSHILSSGNTIYF. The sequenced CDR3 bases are TGTGCCACCAGCCATATCCTAAGCTCTGGAAACACC.

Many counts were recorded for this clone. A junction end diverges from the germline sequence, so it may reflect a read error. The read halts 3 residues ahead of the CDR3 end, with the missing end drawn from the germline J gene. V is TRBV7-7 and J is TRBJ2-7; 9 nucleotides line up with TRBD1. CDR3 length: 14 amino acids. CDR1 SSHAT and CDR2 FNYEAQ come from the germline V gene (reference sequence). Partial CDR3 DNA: TGTGCTAGCAGCTTAGGGACAGGGCCGTACGAG. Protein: CASSLGTGPYE. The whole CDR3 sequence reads CASSLGTGPYEQYF.

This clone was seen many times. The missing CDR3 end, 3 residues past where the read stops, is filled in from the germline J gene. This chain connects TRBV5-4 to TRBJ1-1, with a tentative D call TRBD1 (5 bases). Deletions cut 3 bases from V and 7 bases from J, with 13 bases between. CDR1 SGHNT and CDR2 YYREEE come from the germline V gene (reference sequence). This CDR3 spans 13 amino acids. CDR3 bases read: TGTGCCAGCAGCTACCGACCTCAGGGTGAA. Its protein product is CASSYRPQGE. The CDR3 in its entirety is CASSYRPQGEAFF.

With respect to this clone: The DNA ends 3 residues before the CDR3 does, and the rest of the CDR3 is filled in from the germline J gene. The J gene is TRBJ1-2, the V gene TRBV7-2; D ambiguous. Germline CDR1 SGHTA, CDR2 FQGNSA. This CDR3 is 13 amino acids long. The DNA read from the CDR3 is TGTGCCAGCAGCCACGGACTGTTCTACGAC. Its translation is CASSHGLFYD. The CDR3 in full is CASSHGLFYDYTF.

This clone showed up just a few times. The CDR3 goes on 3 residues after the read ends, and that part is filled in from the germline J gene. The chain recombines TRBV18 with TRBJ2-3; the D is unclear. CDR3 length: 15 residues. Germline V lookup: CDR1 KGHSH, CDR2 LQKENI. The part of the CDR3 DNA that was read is TGTGCCAGCTCACCAGAACAGCCAAGCCCCGAGACG. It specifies CASSPEQPSPET. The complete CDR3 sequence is CASSPEQPSPETQYF.

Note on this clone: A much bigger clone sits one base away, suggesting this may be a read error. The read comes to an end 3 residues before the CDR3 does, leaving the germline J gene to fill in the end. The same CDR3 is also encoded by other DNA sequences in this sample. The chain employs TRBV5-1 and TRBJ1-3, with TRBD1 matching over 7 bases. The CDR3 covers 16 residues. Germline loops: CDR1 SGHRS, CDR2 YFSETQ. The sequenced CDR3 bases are TGCGCCAGCAGCTTGATCACAGGGGCTTCTGGAAACACG. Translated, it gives CASSLITGASGNT. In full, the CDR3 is CASSLITGASGNTIYF.

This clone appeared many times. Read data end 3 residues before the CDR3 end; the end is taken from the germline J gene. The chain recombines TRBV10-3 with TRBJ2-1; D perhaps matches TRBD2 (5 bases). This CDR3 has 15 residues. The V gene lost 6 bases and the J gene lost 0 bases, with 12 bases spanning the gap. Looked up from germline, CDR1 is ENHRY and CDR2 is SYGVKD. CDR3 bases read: TGTGCCATCAGCCAGAGCGGAGGCTCCTACAATGAG. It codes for CAISQSGGSYNE. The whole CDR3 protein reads CAISQSGGSYNEQFF.

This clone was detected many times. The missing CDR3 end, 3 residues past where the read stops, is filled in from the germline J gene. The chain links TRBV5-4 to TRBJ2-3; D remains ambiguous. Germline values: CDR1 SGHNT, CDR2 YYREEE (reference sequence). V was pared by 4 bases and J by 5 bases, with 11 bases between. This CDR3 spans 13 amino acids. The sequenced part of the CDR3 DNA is TGTGCCAGCAGCGAGGCAGTCCAAGATACG. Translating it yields CASSEAVQDT. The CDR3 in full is CASSEAVQDTQYF.

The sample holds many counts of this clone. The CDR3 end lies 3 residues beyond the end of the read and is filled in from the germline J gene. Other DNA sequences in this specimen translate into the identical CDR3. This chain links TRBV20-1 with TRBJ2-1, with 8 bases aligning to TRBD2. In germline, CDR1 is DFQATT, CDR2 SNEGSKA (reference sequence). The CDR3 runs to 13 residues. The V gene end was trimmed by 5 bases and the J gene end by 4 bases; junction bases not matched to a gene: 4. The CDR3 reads CSAPSSGYNEQFF. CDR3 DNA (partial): TGCAGTGCTCCGTCTAGCGGGTACAATGAG.

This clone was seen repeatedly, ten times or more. Partial CDR3 DNA: TGTGCCAGCAGAGGGCTAGCGGGTGGTAATGAG. It codes for CASRGLAGGNE. In full, the CDR3 reads CASRGLAGGNEQFF. This chain joins TRBV2 and TRBJ2-1; 8 bases are shared with TRBD2. The missing CDR3 end, 3 residues past where the read stops, is filled in from the germline J gene. CDR3 size: 14 residues. V gave up 6 bases and J gave up 7 bases; unmatched junction bases: 8. Germline V lookup: CDR1 SNHLY, CDR2 FYNNEI.

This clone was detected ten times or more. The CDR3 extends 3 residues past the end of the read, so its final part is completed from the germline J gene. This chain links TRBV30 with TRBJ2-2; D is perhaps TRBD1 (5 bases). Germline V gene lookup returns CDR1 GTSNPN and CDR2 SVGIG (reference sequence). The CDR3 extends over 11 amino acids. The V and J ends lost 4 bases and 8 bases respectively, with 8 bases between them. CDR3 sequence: CAWNQGGELFF. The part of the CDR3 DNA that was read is TGTGCCTGGAACCAGGGTGGGGAG.

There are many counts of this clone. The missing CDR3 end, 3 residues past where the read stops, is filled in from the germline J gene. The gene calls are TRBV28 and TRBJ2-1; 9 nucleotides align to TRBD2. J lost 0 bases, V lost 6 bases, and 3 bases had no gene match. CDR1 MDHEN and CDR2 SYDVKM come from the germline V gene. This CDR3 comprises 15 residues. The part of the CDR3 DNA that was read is TGTGCCAGCAGATTTAGCGGGAGCTCCTACAATGAG. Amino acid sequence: CASRFSGSSYNE. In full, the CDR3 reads CASRFSGSSYNEQFF.

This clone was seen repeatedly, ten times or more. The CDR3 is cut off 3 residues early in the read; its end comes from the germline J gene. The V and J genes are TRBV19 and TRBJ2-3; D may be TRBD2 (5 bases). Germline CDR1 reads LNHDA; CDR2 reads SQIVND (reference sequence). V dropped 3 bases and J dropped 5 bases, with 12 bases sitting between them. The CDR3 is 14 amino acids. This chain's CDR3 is CASSIGKEGDTQYF. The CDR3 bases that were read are TGTGCCAGTAGTATCGGTAAAGAGGGAGATACG. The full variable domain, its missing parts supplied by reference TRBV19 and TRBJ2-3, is DGGITQSPKYLFRKEGQNVTLSCEQNLNHDAMYWYRQDPGQGLRLIYYSQIVNDFQKGDIAEGYSVSREKKESFPLTVTSAQKNPTAFYLCASSIGKEGDTQYFGPGTRLTVL.

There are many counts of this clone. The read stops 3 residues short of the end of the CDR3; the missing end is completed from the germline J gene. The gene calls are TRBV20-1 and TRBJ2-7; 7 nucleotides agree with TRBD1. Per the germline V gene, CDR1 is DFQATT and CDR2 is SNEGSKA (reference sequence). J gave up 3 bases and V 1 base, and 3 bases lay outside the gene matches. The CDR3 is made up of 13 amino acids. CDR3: CSARADRDYEQYF. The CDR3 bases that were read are TGCAGTGCTAGAGCAGACAGGGACTACGAG.

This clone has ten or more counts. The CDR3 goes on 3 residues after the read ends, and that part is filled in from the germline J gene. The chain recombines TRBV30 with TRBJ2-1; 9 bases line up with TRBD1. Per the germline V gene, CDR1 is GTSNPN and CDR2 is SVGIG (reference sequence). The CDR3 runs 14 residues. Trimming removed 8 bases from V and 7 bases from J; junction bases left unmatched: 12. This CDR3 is CALRPGQGGNEQFF. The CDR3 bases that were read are TGTGCCCTCCGCCCGGGACAGGGAGGAAATGAG.